This T cell receptor (beta chain) is drawn from a study of cytomegalovirus exposure and HLA in healthy donors. Whole-study results and caveats: After further analysis at a later stage, 16,951 TCR beta sequences were associated with HLA alleles at 0.05 false discovery rate. Being productive about 87% or about 30% of the time was typical of most TCR beta V segments in an earlier analysis.

Of note for this clone: The antigen remains unidentified. This sample includes further DNA sequences coding for the same CDR3.

Trimming stripped 3 bases from V and 0 bases from J, with 6 bases between. This CDR3 is 15 amino acids long. Looked up from germline, CDR1 is MRHNA and CDR2 is SNTAGT. Researchers ran the PCR with 60 Vbeta and 13 Jbeta primers. Here immunoSEQ multiplex PCR was the method, and the copy in TCRdb shows in-frame clones only, minus some. The data hold 150,000 to 200,000 clones, with around 81% observed a single time. The clonotype originates from a woman aged 25 to 39 in good health and CMV-seronegative. V usage is TRBV6-4 and J usage is TRBJ2-6; D gene ambiguous. The specimen sequenced was PBMCs. This chain's CDR3 is CASSEEDSGANVLTF. The CDR3 nucleotides read TGTGCCAGCAGTGAAGAGGACTCTGGGGCCAACGTCCTGACTTTC.